One and the same sample provided the 25 T cell receptor beta chains below, sequenced in a study of T cells expressing NK-cell markers. From the 5' RACE reads, TCRdb lists one entry per CDR3 protein and no DNA. In total, the table holds approximately 380,000 distinct CDR3 sequences. Source material: blood T cells: a sorted CD56 or NKG2C T cell subset, CD4+ or CD8+ T cells, or bulk PBMC T cells (not recorded which). Receptor source: a man aged 18 to 69 in good health.

CDR3 sequence: CSGVAGVFGTGELFF. The chain couples TRBV20-1 to TRBJ2-2; TCRdb indicates TRBD2, and absent DNA this call remains unverified. In germline, CDR1 is DFQATT, CDR2 SNEGSKA (reference sequence). The CDR3 sequence is 15 residues long.

V and J are TRBV15 and TRBJ2-7; TCRdb's D gene call, TRBD2, goes unchecked for lack of DNA. CDR3 length equals 19 residues. The germline gives CDR1 LNHNV, CDR2 YYDKDF (reference sequence). The chain's CDR3 is CATSRVQGLAGALSYEQYF.

This chain links TRBV29-1 with TRBJ2-3; absent DNA, TCRdb's TRBD2 call cannot be checked. The CDR3 length is 18 residues. Germline lookup yields CDR1 SQVTM and CDR2 ANQGSEA. CDR3 protein: CSVEGWLAGGPRTDTQYF.

J is TRBJ1-2 and V is TRBV6-1; TCRdb designates TRBD1, a call that cannot be tested without DNA. Per the germline V gene, CDR1 is MNHNS and CDR2 is SASEGT. This CDR3 is 16 amino acids long. CDR3 amino acids: CASSARGQFLDYGYTF.

The chain couples TRBV20-1 to TRBJ2-1; TCRdb indicates TRBD1, and absent DNA this call remains unverified. CDR1 DFQATT and CDR2 SNEGSKA come from the germline V gene (reference sequence). CDR3 length equals 13 residues. Here the CDR3 reads CSAFGTPGNEQFF.

The chain recombines TRBV20-1 with TRBJ1-5. The CDR3 spans 15 residues. CDR1 and CDR2 from the germline V gene are DFQATT and SNEGSKA (reference sequence). CDR3 residues: CSARVSTGPYQPQHF.

The V and J genes are TRBV18 and TRBJ1-5; the D call from TCRdb, TRBD1, cannot be confirmed without DNA. The CDR3 has 16 amino acids. CDR1 is KGHSH, CDR2 LQKENI, per germline. CDR3 in amino acids: CASSPGRTNSNQPQHF.

This chain connects TRBV6-1 to TRBJ1-6; no DNA is available, so the TRBD1 call from TCRdb remains unchecked. This CDR3 is built from 15 residues. Germline lookup yields CDR1 MNHNS and CDR2 SASEGT. CDR3 in amino acids: CASSLTGGSNSPLHF.

The V and J genes are TRBV15 and TRBJ2-1; the TRBD1 assignment by TCRdb is unverifiable without DNA. CDR3 length: 17 residues. The germline V gene has CDR1 LNHNV and CDR2 YYDKDF (reference sequence). CDR3 protein: CATSRDRGSSSYNEQFF.

This chain joins TRBV12-5 and TRBJ2-4; no DNA is available, so the TRBD2 call from TCRdb remains unchecked. The CDR3 has 13 amino acids. CDR1 is LGHNT, CDR2 FRNRAP, per germline. The CDR3 is CASGERNIDIQYF.

The V gene is TRBV6-2 or TRBV6-3, the J gene TRBJ1-6; checking the TCRdb D call of TRBD1 is not possible without DNA. The CDR3 has 15 amino acids. CDR1 is MNHEY, CDR2 SVGEGT, per germline. This CDR3 is CASSYRGQGGSPLHF.

The chain joins TRBV2 to TRBJ1-3. The germline V gene has CDR1 SNHLY and CDR2 FYNNEI. The CDR3 loop spans 14 amino acids. The CDR3: CASSESTSGNTIYF.

The J gene is TRBJ2-3, the V gene TRBV18; TCRdb lists TRBD2, though no DNA is available to test this call. This CDR3 is built from 14 residues. Germline V gives CDR1 KGHSH, CDR2 LQKENI. The CDR3 sequence: CASSPLAGSDTQYF.

This sequence joins TRBV2 and TRBJ2-7; TCRdb names TRBD1, which stays unverified in the absence of DNA. From germline, CDR1 is SNHLY and CDR2 FYNNEI. The CDR3 has 13 amino acids. CDR3: CASSKTGIYEQYF.

The genes are TRBV9 and TRBJ2-2; no DNA is available, so the TRBD2 call from TCRdb remains unchecked. The germline V gene has CDR1 SGDLS and CDR2 YYNGEE. CDR3 size: 16 residues. CDR3: CASSEVAGGNTGELFF.

The chain carries TRBV7-9 and TRBJ2-7; the D gene TCRdb calls, TRBD1, cannot be checked with no DNA. Germline CDR1 and CDR2: SEHNR and FQNEAQ (reference sequence). This CDR3 spans 16 amino acids. CDR3 sequence: CASSLSPGVYSYEQYF.

The chain employs TRBV7-9 and TRBJ1-4. Germline V CDR1 and CDR2: SEHNR, FQNEAQ (reference sequence). CDR3 length: 13 residues. CDR3 in amino acids: CAIQMGANEKLFF.

This sequence joins TRBV7-2 and TRBJ2-3; TCRdb calls TRBD1, which cannot be checked without DNA. The CDR3 has 16 amino acids. Germline CDR1 SGHTA, CDR2 FQGNSA. The CDR3 loop is CASSSYRDRNTDTQYF.

The chain has TRBV4-1 and TRBJ2-3. The germline V gene has CDR1 MGHRA and CDR2 YSYEKL. The length of the CDR3 is 14 residues. CDR3 sequence reads: CASSQEAYTDTQYF.

The V and J genes are TRBV5-1 and TRBJ1-1. Germline V lookup: CDR1 SGHRS, CDR2 YFSETQ. There are 14 residues in the CDR3. CDR3 in amino acids: CASRSRLQMTEAFF.

The gene calls are TRBV7-2 and TRBJ2-1; the TRBD2 assignment by TCRdb is unverifiable without DNA. CDR3 length: 17 residues. From germline, CDR1 is SGHTA and CDR2 FQGNSA. The CDR3: CASSSNPGLSIYNEQFF.

J is TRBJ2-1 and V is TRBV6-6; no DNA is available, so the TRBD1 call from TCRdb remains unchecked. This CDR3 has 13 residues. Germline CDR1 MNHNY, CDR2 SVGAGI (reference sequence). CDR3 in amino acids: CASSRQFYNEQFF.

The CDR3 spells CASSQEKGLATETQYF. The J gene is TRBJ2-5, the V gene TRBV3-1; TCRdb gives TRBD2 as the D gene, but with no DNA this cannot be confirmed. Germline values: CDR1 LGHDT, CDR2 YNNKEL (reference sequence). The CDR3 sequence is 16 residues long.

The chain uses TRBV7-2 and TRBJ2-7; there is no DNA to check the TCRdb D call of TRBD1. CDR3 length: 15 amino acids. Germline CDR1 reads SGHTA; CDR2 reads FQGNSA. The CDR3 here is CASSGDRVGRYEQYF.

The V gene is TRBV27, the J gene TRBJ2-2. There are 15 residues in the CDR3. Germline V gene data show CDR1 as MNHEY and CDR2 as SMNVEV (reference sequence). Here the CDR3 reads CASSFSRRNTGELFF.